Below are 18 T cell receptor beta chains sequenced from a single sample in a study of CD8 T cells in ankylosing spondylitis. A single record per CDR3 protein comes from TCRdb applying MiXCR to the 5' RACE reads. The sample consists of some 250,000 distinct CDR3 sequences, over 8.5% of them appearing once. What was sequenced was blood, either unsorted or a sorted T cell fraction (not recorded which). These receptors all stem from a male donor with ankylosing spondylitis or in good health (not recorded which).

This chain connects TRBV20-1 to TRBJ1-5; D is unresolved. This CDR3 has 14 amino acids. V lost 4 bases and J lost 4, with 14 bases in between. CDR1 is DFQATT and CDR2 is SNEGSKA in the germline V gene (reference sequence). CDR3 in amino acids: CSATISGPNQPQHF. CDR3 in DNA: TGCAGTGCTACTATTAGTGGGCCTAATCAGCCCCAGCATTTT.

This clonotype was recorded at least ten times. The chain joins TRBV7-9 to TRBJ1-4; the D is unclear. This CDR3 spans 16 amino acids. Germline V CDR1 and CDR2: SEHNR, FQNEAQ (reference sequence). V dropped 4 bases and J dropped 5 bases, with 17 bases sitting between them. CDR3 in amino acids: CASSSLWRAGNEKLFF. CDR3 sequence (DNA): TGTGCCAGCAGCTCACTTTGGAGGGCTGGGAATGAAAAACTGTTTTTT.

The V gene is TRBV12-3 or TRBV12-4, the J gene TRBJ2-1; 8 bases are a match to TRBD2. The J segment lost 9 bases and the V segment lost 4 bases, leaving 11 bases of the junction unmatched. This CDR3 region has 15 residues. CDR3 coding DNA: TGTGCCAGCAGTTCCCGACCGGGACTAGGAGGTGAGCAGTTCTTC. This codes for CASSSRPGLGGEQFF.

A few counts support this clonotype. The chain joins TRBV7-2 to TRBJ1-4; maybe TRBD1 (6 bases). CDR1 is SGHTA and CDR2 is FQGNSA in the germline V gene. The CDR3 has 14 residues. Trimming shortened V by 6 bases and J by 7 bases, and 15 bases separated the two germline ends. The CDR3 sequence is CASRTRQGSEKLFF. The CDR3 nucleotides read TGTGCCAGCAGGACTCGTCAGGGGAGTGAAAAACTGTTTTTT.

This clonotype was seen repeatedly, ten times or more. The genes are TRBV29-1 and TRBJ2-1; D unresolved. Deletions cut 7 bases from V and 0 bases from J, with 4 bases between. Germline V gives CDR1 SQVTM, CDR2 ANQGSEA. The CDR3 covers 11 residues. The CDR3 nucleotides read TGCAGCGCTAGCTCCTACAATGAGCAGTTCTTC. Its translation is CSASSYNEQFF.

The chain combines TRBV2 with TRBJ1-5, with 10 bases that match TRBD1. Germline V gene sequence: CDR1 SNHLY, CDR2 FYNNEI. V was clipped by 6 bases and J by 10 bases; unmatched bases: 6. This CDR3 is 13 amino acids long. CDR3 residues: CASRGTGASPQHF. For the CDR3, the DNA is TGTGCCAGCAGGGGGACAGGGGCCAGCCCCCAGCATTTT.

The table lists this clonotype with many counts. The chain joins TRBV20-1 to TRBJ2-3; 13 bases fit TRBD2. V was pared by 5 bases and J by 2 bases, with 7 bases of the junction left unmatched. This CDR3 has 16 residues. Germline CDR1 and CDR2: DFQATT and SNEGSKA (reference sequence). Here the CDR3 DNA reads TGCAGTGCTTGGGGAGGGACTAGCGGGGACACAGATACGCAGTATTTT. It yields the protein CSAWGGTSGDTDTQYF.

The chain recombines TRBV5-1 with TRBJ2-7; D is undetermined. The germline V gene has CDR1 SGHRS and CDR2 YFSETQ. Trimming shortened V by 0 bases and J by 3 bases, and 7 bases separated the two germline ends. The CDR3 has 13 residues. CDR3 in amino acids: CASSLGEIYEQYF. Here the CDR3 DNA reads TGCGCCAGCAGCTTGGGGGAAATCTACGAGCAGTACTTC.

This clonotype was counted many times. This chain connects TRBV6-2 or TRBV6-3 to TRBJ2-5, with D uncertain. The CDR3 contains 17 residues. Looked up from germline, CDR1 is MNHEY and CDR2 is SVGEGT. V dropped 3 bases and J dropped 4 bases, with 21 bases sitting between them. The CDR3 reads CASSYPDLEAVSETQYF. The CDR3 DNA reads TGTGCCAGCAGTTATCCCGATCTAGAGGCTGTCTCAGAGACCCAGTACTTC.

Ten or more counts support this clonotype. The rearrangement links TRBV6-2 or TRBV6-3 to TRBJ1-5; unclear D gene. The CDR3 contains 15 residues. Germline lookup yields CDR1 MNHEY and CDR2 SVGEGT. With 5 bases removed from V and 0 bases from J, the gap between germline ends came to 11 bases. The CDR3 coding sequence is TGTGCCAGCAGTCGGACGGACTATAGCAATCAGCCCCAGCATTTT. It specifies CASSRTDYSNQPQHF.

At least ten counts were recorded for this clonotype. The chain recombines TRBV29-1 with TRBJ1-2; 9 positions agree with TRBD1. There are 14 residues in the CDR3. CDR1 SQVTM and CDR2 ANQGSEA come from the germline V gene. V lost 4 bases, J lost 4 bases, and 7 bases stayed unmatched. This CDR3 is CSVGTGGAGYGYTF. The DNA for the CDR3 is TGCAGCGTTGGAACAGGGGGCGCCGGCTATGGCTACACCTTC.

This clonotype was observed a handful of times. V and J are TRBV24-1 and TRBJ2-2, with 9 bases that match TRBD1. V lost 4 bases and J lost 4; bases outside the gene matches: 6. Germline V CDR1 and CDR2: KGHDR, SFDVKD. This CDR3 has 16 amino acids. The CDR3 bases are TGTGCCACCAGTGACCCCGGGACAGGGAGCACCGGGGAGCTGTTTTTT. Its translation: CATSDPGTGSTGELFF.

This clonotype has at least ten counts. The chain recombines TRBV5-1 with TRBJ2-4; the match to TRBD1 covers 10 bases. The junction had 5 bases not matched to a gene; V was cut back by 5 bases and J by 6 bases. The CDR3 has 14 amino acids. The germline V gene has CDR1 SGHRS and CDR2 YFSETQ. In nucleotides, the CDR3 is TGCGCCAGCAGGACAGGGGGCGATGGAAACATTCAGTACTTC. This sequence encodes CASRTGGDGNIQYF. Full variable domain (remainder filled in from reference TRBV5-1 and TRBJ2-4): KAGVTQTPRYLIKTRGQQVTLSCSPISGHRSVSWYQQTPGQGLQFLFEYFSETQRNKGNFPGRFSGRQFSNSRSEMNVSTLELGDSALYLCASRTGGDGNIQYFGAGTRLSVL.

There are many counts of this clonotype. CDR3 nucleotides: TGTGCCAGCAGCACAATAGGAGGAACAAACTACAATGAGCAGTTCTTC. Translation gives CASSTIGGTNYNEQFF. The chain has TRBV28 and TRBJ2-1; possible D gene TRBD2, 5 bases. The germline V gene has CDR1 MDHEN and CDR2 SYDVKM. There are 16 residues in the CDR3. With 6 bases removed from V and 3 bases from J, the gap between germline ends came to 18 bases.

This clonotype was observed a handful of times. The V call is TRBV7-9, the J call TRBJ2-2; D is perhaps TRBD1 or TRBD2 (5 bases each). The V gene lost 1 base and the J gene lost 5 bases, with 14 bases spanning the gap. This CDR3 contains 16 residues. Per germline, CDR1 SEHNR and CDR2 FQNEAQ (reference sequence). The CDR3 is CASSLGSGRGTGELFF. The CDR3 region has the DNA TGTGCCAGCAGCTTAGGGTCAGGGCGCGGGACCGGGGAGCTGTTTTTT.

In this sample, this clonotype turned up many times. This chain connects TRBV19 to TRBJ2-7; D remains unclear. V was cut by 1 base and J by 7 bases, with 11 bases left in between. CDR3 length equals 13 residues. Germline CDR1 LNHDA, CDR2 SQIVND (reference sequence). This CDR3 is CASSIGGDLEQYF. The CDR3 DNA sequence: TGTGCCAGTAGTATAGGAGGAGACTTGGAGCAGTACTTC.

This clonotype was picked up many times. Here the CDR3 DNA reads TGCAGTGCTAGAGCTAGCGTGCGGGAGACCCAGTACTTC. Protein product: CSARASVRETQYF. This chain connects TRBV20-1 to TRBJ2-5; weak D call: TRBD2 (6 bases). From germline, CDR1 is DFQATT and CDR2 SNEGSKA (reference sequence). With 1 base removed from V and 5 bases from J, the gap between germline ends came to 11 bases. The CDR3 totals 13 residues.

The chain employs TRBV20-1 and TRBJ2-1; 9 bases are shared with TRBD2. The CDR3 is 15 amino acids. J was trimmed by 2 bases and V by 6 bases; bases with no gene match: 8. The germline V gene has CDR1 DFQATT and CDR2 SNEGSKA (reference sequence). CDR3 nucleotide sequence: TGCAGTGCCCGGCGGAGCGGGAGGACCTACAATGAGCAGTTCTTC. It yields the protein CSARRSGRTYNEQFF.